This T cell receptor (beta chain) was obtained from a study of vaccination effects on CD4 cells after COVID-19. This clone showed up just a few times. Its antigen is undetermined. An approximately 10-day culture period preceded the isolation of CD4+ T cells. Each participant was administered two doses of either the BNT162b2 or the mRNA-1273 vaccine. Using immunoSEQ multiplex PCR, the repertoire was profiled, and TCRdb retains in-frame clones only, with some absent. The table includes 45,000 to 65,000 clones, 78% detected once. This CDR3 is 15 amino acids long. Trimming pared 0 bases from V and 4 bases from J, leaving 12 bases between. Germline V lookup: CDR1 MNHNS, CDR2 SASEGT.

The receptor comes from a human donor who received a COVID-19 vaccine. This chain joins TRBV6-1 and TRBJ1-2; D is undetermined. The sequences come from CD4+ T cells from PBMCs cultured without peptide, collected after COVID-19 vaccination. The chain's CDR3 is CASSEAALGLYGYTF. The CDR3 coding sequence is TGTGCCAGCAGTGAAGCGGCACTTGGGCTCTATGGCTACACCTTC.